This entry lists 20 T cell receptor beta chains sequenced from one sample in a study of blood T cell repertoires in COVID-19. Sequencing was performed with immunoSEQ multiplex PCR; in TCRdb, only in-frame clones are kept and a portion is missing. The sample has approximately 150,000 clones; around 85% are singletons. The sample taken for sequencing was peripheral blood. The receptors were sampled from a human donor in a cohort sampled during active COVID-19.

The rearrangement links TRBV18 to TRBJ2-1; TRBD2 is a possible D gene (6 bases). There are 17 residues in the CDR3. Germline CDR1 is KGHSH and CDR2 is LQKENI. The V and J ends lost 3 bases and 3 bases respectively, with 18 bases between them. CDR3 residues: CASSPGPGGKGYNEQFF. CDR3 sequence (DNA): TGTGCCAGCTCACCGGGCCCTGGCGGGAAGGGCTACAATGAGCAGTTCTTC.

As for this clone: The limits of the CDR3 on the DNA are not certain, so only TCRdb's listed CDR3 is given. This sequence joins TRBV18 and TRBJ1-2; the table's D call, TRBD1, was not checked against the DNA. Looked up from germline, CDR1 is KGHSH and CDR2 is LQKENI. The CDR3 has 20 residues if both end residues are counted. CDR3: CASSLGARVMATPSSYGYTF.

The rearrangement uses TRBV15 and TRBJ2-4; 10 bases agree with TRBD1. In germline, CDR1 is LNHNV, CDR2 YYDKDF (reference sequence). V was pared by 1 base and J by 1 base, with 4 bases of the junction left unmatched. The CDR3 runs to 17 residues. The CDR3 loop is CATSRGQGAGAKNIQYF. DNA of the CDR3: TGTGCCACCAGCAGAGGACAGGGGGCAGGGGCCAAAAACATTCAGTACTTC.

This sequence joins TRBV2 and TRBJ2-7, with D tentatively TRBD1 (6 bases). The CDR3 spans 15 residues. In germline, CDR1 is SNHLY, CDR2 FYNNEI. V lost 7 bases and J lost 0, with 16 bases in between. The CDR3 nucleotides read TGTGCCAGCATTGACAGGCCCCCGCGCTCCTACGAGCAGTACTTC. It encodes CASIDRPPRSYEQYF.

This clone appeared once. DNA for the CDR3: TGTGCCAGCAGCCCGGGACTAGCTGACACTGAAGCTTTCTTT. Translation: CASSPGLADTEAFF. This chain connects TRBV13 to TRBJ1-1; D perhaps matches TRBD1 (5 bases). Germline V CDR1 and CDR2: PRHDT, FYEKMQ (reference sequence). V was shortened by 5 bases and J by 3 bases, with 13 bases between the two germline ends. There are 14 residues in the CDR3.

The chain is built from TRBV5-8 and TRBJ2-7; the D gene is possibly TRBD2 (5 bases). The CDR3 totals 12 residues. V lost 7 bases and J 3 bases, leaving 11 bases between the germline ends. Germline loops: CDR1 SGHTS, CDR2 YDEGEE. CDR3 nucleotide sequence: TGTGCCAGCCGCCCCGGAGGCTACGAGCAGTACTTC. Translated, it gives CASRPGGYEQYF.

The chain couples TRBV28 to TRBJ2-2, with 8 bases that match TRBD1. In germline, CDR1 is MDHEN, CDR2 SYDVKM. V gave up 10 bases and J gave up 4 bases; unmatched junction bases: 2. There are 12 residues in the CDR3. The CDR3 spells CATGGGTGELFF. CDR3 bases: TGTGCCACAGGGGGCGGCACCGGGGAGCTGTTTTTT.

V is TRBV7-2 and J is TRBJ1-2, with no clear D. CDR1 is SGHTA and CDR2 is FQGNSA in the germline V gene. This CDR3 region has 13 residues. Trimming took 8 bases from V and 2 from J, leaving 12 bases between them. CDR3 protein: CASGLSVNYGYTF. Here the CDR3 DNA reads TGTGCCAGCGGGCTCTCAGTCAACTATGGCTACACCTTC.

The chain couples TRBV4-1 to TRBJ1-4; weak D call: TRBD1 (5 bases). The length of the CDR3 is 16 residues. Germline CDR1 MGHRA, CDR2 YSYEKL. The germline V and J ends were trimmed by 3 bases and 6 bases, with 17 bases remaining between them. This chain's CDR3 is CASSQLTGAEDEKLFF. The CDR3 nucleotides are TGCGCCAGCAGCCAGCTTACTGGGGCCGAGGATGAAAAACTGTTTTTT.

V and J are TRBV6-5 and TRBJ1-4; D not resolved. Germline-derived CDR1 and CDR2 are MNHEY and SVGAGI. This CDR3 has 14 residues. V lost 7 bases and J 3 bases, leaving 12 bases between the germline ends. The CDR3 spells CASTKLPANEKLFF. CDR3 DNA sequence: TGTGCCAGCACTAAACTCCCGGCTAATGAAAAACTGTTTTTT.

The V and J genes are TRBV28 and TRBJ2-1; TRBD1 agrees at 7 bases. CDR3 length equals 16 residues. With 4 bases clipped from V and 0 bases from J, the junction kept 6 bases outside the gene matches. Germline V gene lookup returns CDR1 MDHEN and CDR2 SYDVKM. CDR3 nucleotide sequence: TGTGCCAGCAGTTCACAGGGGCCTAGCTCCTACAATGAGCAGTTCTTC. Its protein product is CASSSQGPSSYNEQFF.

The CDR3 spells CASSLGLAVNTGELFF. In DNA form, the CDR3 reads TGTGCCAGCAGTTTAGGCCTAGCGGTGAACACCGGGGAGCTGTTTTTT. J is TRBJ2-2 and V is TRBV27; 7 bases line up with TRBD2. Germline V lookup: CDR1 MNHEY, CDR2 SMNVEV (reference sequence). The trim removed 2 bases at V and 1 base at J, leaving 4 bases unmatched. The CDR3 loop spans 16 amino acids.

This clone was counted once. Mismatch with germline at one junction end may stem from a read error. V and J are TRBV18 and TRBJ2-7; TRBD2 aligns across 11 bases. CDR3 length equals 14 residues. The V gene's germline CDR1 is KGHSH and CDR2 LQKENI. CDR3 nucleotides: TGTGCCAACTCACCGACTAGCGGGATCTACGAGCAGTACTTC. Protein product: CANSPTSGIYEQYF.

J is TRBJ1-1 and V is TRBV18; D remains ambiguous. This CDR3 is built from 14 residues. Germline V gene data show CDR1 as KGHSH and CDR2 as LQKENI. The germline V and J ends were trimmed by 0 bases and 6 bases, with 11 bases remaining between them. CDR3 DNA: TGTGCCAGCTCACCACCCGTACTCCAAGCTGAAGCTTTCTTT. Translated: CASSPPVLQAEAFF.

The chain carries TRBV6-5 and TRBJ2-3; D gene unclear. The CDR3 covers 14 residues. Germline CDR1 MNHEY, CDR2 SVGAGI. Trimming left V 0 bases short and J 0 bases short, with 4 bases between. CDR3 sequence reads: CASSYSGSTDTQYF. The CDR3 DNA reads as TGTGCCAGCAGTTACTCCGGGAGCACAGATACGCAGTATTTT.

The chain links TRBV5-6 to TRBJ1-4, with D tentatively TRBD1 (6 bases). This CDR3 has 16 residues. Trimming cost V 0 bases and J 3 bases, with 12 bases left between them. CDR1 is SGHDT and CDR2 is YYEEEE in the germline V gene. The CDR3 nucleotides read TGTGCCAGCAGCTTGGCCGGCCAGGGGTCTAATGAAAAACTGTTTTTT. Translation gives CASSLAGQGSNEKLFF.

This chain connects TRBV19 to TRBJ2-7; a weak D match, TRBD1 (6 bases). The V gene lost 3 bases and the J gene lost 3 bases, with 12 bases spanning the gap. Germline V gives CDR1 LNHDA, CDR2 SQIVND (reference sequence). This CDR3 is built from 14 residues. The DNA of the CDR3 is TGTGCCAGTAGTATCGCAGGGGTAAACTACGAGCAGTACTTC. It specifies CASSIAGVNYEQYF.

CDR3 residues: CASSIPPPTGGNYGYTF. The CDR3 bases are TGTGCCAGTAGTATCCCGCCCCCGACAGGGGGAAACTATGGCTACACCTTC. This chain joins TRBV19 and TRBJ1-2, with TRBD1 identical over 9 bases. The CDR3 covers 17 residues. The trim removed 3 bases at V and 2 bases at J, leaving 10 bases unmatched. Germline V CDR1 and CDR2: LNHDA, SQIVND (reference sequence).

Only a few counts were recorded for this clone. V is TRBV5-4 and J is TRBJ2-7, with 7 bases identical to TRBD2. The V gene's germline CDR1 is SGHNT and CDR2 YYREEE (reference sequence). The ends lost 4 bases at V and 4 bases at J; junction bases unmatched: 11. This CDR3 region has 15 residues. Written as DNA, the CDR3 is TGTGCCAGCAGCGCCGAACTAGCGAAGGGGTACGAGCAGTACTTC. It specifies CASSAELAKGYEQYF.

The rearrangement joins TRBV7-2 to TRBJ2-5; D possibly corresponds to TRBD1 (5 bases). Trimming took off 2 bases at V and 3 bases at J, with 16 bases between the two ends. CDR1 and CDR2 (germline): SGHTA, FQGNSA. The CDR3 runs 16 residues. The CDR3 reads CASSLNGGRAKETQYF. The CDR3, as DNA: TGTGCCAGCAGCTTAAACGGCGGCAGGGCGAAAGAGACCCAGTACTTC.